The following is a TCR beta chain sequence with its context. The specificity of this receptor is unknown. Per-base quality was not reported, and no clone a single base away is much larger than it. These data belong to a study of blood T cells in healthy people across ages (dated by TCRdb to 2014 to 2015). Concerning the study at large: In model experiments, roughly one uniquely barcoded TCR beta cDNA molecule per two T cells was captured by template switching. Age-related changes in TCR beta repertoire diversity were measured in the study by deep sequencing normalized with unique cDNA molecular identifiers. Donors were grouped into four age groups: young (average 16 years), middle-aged (roughly 40), aged (around 66) and long-lived (around 80). To avoid experimental bias, donors of different ages were distributed randomly across sequencing lanes. For two donors (one aged 18 to 30 and one aged 80 or older), the study analyzed two additional independent replicas of 1 million unique cDNA reads from the same blood draw.

The receptor library was made with 5' RACE. The listed sequencing device is Illumina HiSeq 2500. A second 7 to 11 cycle PCR used a sample-barcoded 5' primer and a J-beta primer mix. A template-switch 5' adaptor carrying 12 random nucleotides introduced a unique molecular identifier onto each TCR beta cDNA molecule. Each sample yielded at least 3 million CDR3-containing paired-end reads. All of the RNA was converted into first-strand cDNA using the Mint cDNA synthesis kit, with a TRBC-specific oligonucleotide serving as the primer. All cDNA was treated with uracil-DNA glycosylase and then went through a first 18-cycle PCR with the universal primers M1SS and BC2_uni_R. The paper's processing steps were these. Normalization of each sample was performed by random selection of 1 million high-quality reads, each carrying a distinct molecular identifier. Instead of being binned into consensus sequences, reads that shared molecular identifiers were thrown out. CDR3 identification, clonotype clustering and error correction used MiTCR with a Q25 quality threshold and the strictest error-elimination algorithm. Lower-bound total TCR beta diversity was estimated with a nonparametric unseen species model using Euler transformation. Through fastp at Q25 and MiXCR, TCRdb rebuilt clones from the public reads, retaining in-frame beta chains. For every CDR3 protein sequence, its rows merge into one entry that carries the most common genes and DNA. TCRdb's processing, not the study's, gives the V and J calls here. The sample table contains over 300,000 distinct CDR3 sequences; only one count was recorded for 45% to 65% of them. Of the sample, around 53% is held by the ten largest clones.

Overall study outcomes, separate from this receptor: The percentage of naive T cells measured by flow cytometry correlated strongly with observed TCR beta diversity. The CMV infection status of donors was not known, potentially confounding age-related changes in expanded clonotypes. Conclusive comparison of naive and antigen-experienced compartments was prevented by the profiling of bulk unsorted PBMCs. The long-lived group showed more naive CD4+ T cells, fewer expanded clones and increased TCR diversity than the aged group, suggesting age selection. Estimates of total diversity from one million sequenced T cells were regarded as lower bounds and underestimates. As age increased, observed TCR beta diversity per million T cells dropped in a roughly linear way, and a significant reduction was already evident by age around 41.

The junction shows trimming of 4 bases on V and 3 bases on J, and the gene matches do not reach 5 bases of it. There are 16 amino acids in the CDR3, from cysteine to phenylalanine inclusive. Only CDR3 DNA remains: 48 bases, in frame from the first base. Donors were under 40 systemically healthy Caucasian individuals from Russia aged 6 to 90 years. Around 10 milliliters of peripheral blood were drawn from each donor into EDTA-treated Vacutainer tubes. Ficoll-Paque density-gradient centrifugation was used to isolate PBMCs, with at least 6 million obtained per sample. Trizol reagent was used to extract total RNA from the PBMCs, yielding at least 5.5 micrograms per sample. For every donor, flow cytometry on a PBMC aliquot measured the percentage of naive CD45RAhigh/CD27high T cells.

The receptor was isolated from a man between 60 and 75 years old in good health. The chain joins TRBV12-3 or TRBV12-4 to TRBJ2-3; a stretch of 12 junction bases matches TRBD2. Specimen: blood. The DNA is TGTGCCAGCAGTTGGCAGACTAGCGGGGGAACAGATACGCAGTATTTT. Translated, this gives CASSWQTSGGTDTQYF.